The 29 T cell receptor beta chains below come from one sample, sequenced in a study of immune heterogeneity within non-small cell lung tumors. With 32 V and 13 J primers, multiplex PCR amplified the TCR beta CDR3. TCRdb re-analysed the multiplex PCR reads in MiXCR, keeping a single row per CDR3 protein. The sample lists some 4,400 distinct CDR3 sequences, less than 45% occurring once. Bulk tumor genomic DNA (600 ng per sample) served as template. Several biopsies were collected from each primary tumor during surgery. They were spaced as far apart as possible within the tumor mass. Patients with untreated, newly diagnosed non-small cell lung cancer underwent curative surgery. The specimen sequenced was lung tumor tissue. The receptors originated from a woman aged 45-59 years with non-small cell lung cancer.

The V gene is TRBV2, the J gene TRBJ1-3; D is unclear. CDR1 and CDR2 from the germline V gene are SNHLY and FYNNEI. The CDR3 totals 16 residues. Deletions cut 3 bases from V and 4 bases from J, with 16 bases between. The CDR3 DNA reads as TGTGCCAGCAGTGAGGGGATAGGCAGGCCCGGAAACACCATATATTTT. The encoded protein is CASSEGIGRPGNTIYF.

This clonotype was seen a few times. A much larger clone differs by one base, so this may be a read error. This chain connects TRBV20-1 to TRBJ2-7; TRBD2 aligns across 7 bases. The CDR3 is 13 residues long. V was pared by 6 bases and J by 7 bases, with 12 bases of the junction left unmatched. Germline V gene lookup returns CDR1 DFQATT and CDR2 SNEGSKA (reference sequence). The CDR3 loop reads CSAEAGRVREQYF. CDR3 DNA sequence: TGCAGTGCCGAGGCTGGGAGGGTCCGTGAGCAGTACTTC.

This clonotype was recorded at least ten times. The gene calls are TRBV27 and TRBJ2-3, with TRBD2 as a possible D gene (6 bases). The CDR3 consists of 13 residues. Looked up from germline, CDR1 is MNHEY and CDR2 is SMNVEV (reference sequence). With 3 bases removed from V and 4 bases from J, the gap between germline ends came to 8 bases. CDR3 DNA: TGTGCCAGCAGTTTTCGACTAGCAGATACGCAGTATTTT. As protein: CASSFRLADTQYF.

The rearrangement links TRBV5-1 to TRBJ2-1; D might be TRBD2 (5 bases). V dropped 3 bases and J dropped 0 bases, with 13 bases sitting between them. CDR1 and CDR2 (germline): SGHRS, YFSETQ. This CDR3 region has 16 residues. The CDR3 region has the DNA TGCGCCAGCAGCTCCCGGACGGGAAGCTCCTACAATGAGCAGTTCTTC. This translates into CASSSRTGSSYNEQFF.

This clonotype ranks as medium-sized. The rearrangement joins TRBV27 to TRBJ2-1; 15 nucleotides agree with TRBD2. The junction had 11 bases not matched to a gene; V was cut back by 8 bases and J by 0 bases. This CDR3 has 19 amino acids. Germline values: CDR1 MNHEY, CDR2 SMNVEV (reference sequence). The CDR3 here is CASPCPGLAGGSSYNEQFF. For the CDR3, the DNA is TGTGCCAGCCCGTGTCCGGGACTAGCGGGGGGTAGCTCCTACAATGAGCAGTTCTTC.

The genes are TRBV20-1 and TRBJ1-2, with D perhaps matching TRBD1 (6 bases). CDR1 is DFQATT and CDR2 is SNEGSKA in the germline V gene (reference sequence). The CDR3 extends over 15 amino acids. Trimming removed 0 bases at V and 4 bases at J, with 15 bases between. This CDR3 reads CSARDDRRSFYGYTF. The CDR3 DNA follows: TGCAGTGCTAGAGATGACAGGCGCTCCTTCTATGGCTACACCTTC.

Within the sample, this clonotype is medium-sized. The chain links TRBV5-1 to TRBJ2-7, with 9 bases lining up with TRBD1. CDR1 SGHRS and CDR2 YFSETQ come from the germline V gene. V shed 3 bases and J 2 bases; nucleotides not matched to a gene: 3. CDR3 size: 14 residues. The CDR3 reads CASSYRQGAYEQYF. The CDR3 DNA reads TGCGCCAGCAGCTATAGACAGGGGGCCTACGAGCAGTACTTC.

The chain links TRBV19 to TRBJ2-2; D may correspond to TRBD1 or TRBD2 (5 bases each). V was shortened by 5 bases and J by 7 bases, with 17 bases between the two germline ends. This CDR3 region has 15 residues. Germline lookup yields CDR1 LNHDA and CDR2 SQIVND (reference sequence). This CDR3 reads CASSWGIGRVGELFF. The CDR3, as DNA: TGTGCCAGTAGTTGGGGCATAGGGCGGGTCGGGGAGCTGTTTTTT.

This chain uses TRBV7-2 with TRBJ2-3; D may be TRBD1 (5 bases). This CDR3 is built from 12 residues. Germline-derived CDR1 and CDR2 are SGHTA and FQGNSA. Trimming removed 7 bases from V and 9 bases from J, with 14 bases in between. CDR3 sequence: CASIITKGTQYF. The CDR3 DNA follows: TGTGCCAGCATCATCACAAAGGGGACGCAGTATTTT.

The chain carries TRBV19 and TRBJ1-5, with TRBD1 matching 7 bases. Germline trimming cut 4 bases from V and 13 bases from J; bases unmatched to any gene: 16. The germline V gene encodes CDR1 LNHDA and CDR2 SQIVND (reference sequence). This CDR3 contains 15 residues. The CDR3 region has the DNA TGTGCCAGTAGTAGAGCGACAGGGAGGACAAGGGGTCAGCATTTT. Amino acid sequence: CASSRATGRTRGQHF. The variable domain in full, completed from reference TRBV19 and TRBJ1-5, reads DGGITQSPKYLFRKEGQNVTLSCEQNLNHDAMYWYRQDPGQGLRLIYYSQIVNDFQKGDIAEGYSVSREKKESFPLTVTSAQKNPTAFYLCASSRATGRTRGQHFGDGTRLSIL.

This chain uses TRBV7-6 with TRBJ1-2; D unclear. Trimming took off 0 bases at V and 10 bases at J, with 12 bases between the two ends. The CDR3 length is 13 residues. From germline, CDR1 is SGHVS and CDR2 FNYEAQ. The CDR3: CASSLAAVNVYTF. CDR3 DNA sequence: TGTGCCAGCAGCTTAGCCGCAGTGAATGTCTACACCTTC.

On this clonotype itself: A much larger clonotype is one base distant, so this may be a read error. The chain carries TRBV7-2 and TRBJ1-1; no firm D call. The CDR3 spans 13 residues. Germline CDR1 reads SGHTA; CDR2 reads FQGNSA. CDR3 nucleotide sequence: TGTTCCAGCACCCTTAGTCCCGATTTTGAAGCTTTCTTT. Its protein product is CSSTLSPDFEAFF.

By sample fraction, this clonotype is medium-sized. The V and J genes are TRBV5-1 and TRBJ1-4; 9 nucleotides line up with TRBD1. V shed 5 bases and J 5 bases; nucleotides not matched to a gene: 4. Germline V gives CDR1 SGHRS, CDR2 YFSETQ. This CDR3 comprises 14 residues. The CDR3 nucleotides read TGCGCCAGCAGAGGGGGACAGGGCAATGAAAAACTGTTTTTT. Amino acids: CASRGGQGNEKLFF. The variable domain in full, with the rest retrieved from reference TRBV5-1 and TRBJ1-4, is KAGVTQTPRYLIKTRGQQVTLSCSPISGHRSVSWYQQTPGQGLQFLFEYFSETQRNKGNFPGRFSGRQFSNSRSEMNVSTLELGDSALYLCASRGGQGNEKLFFGSGTQLSVL.

This clonotype is medium-sized by share. This sequence joins TRBV3-1 and TRBJ2-3; 9 bases are shared with TRBD1. V lost 4 bases and J lost 0; bases outside the gene matches: 11. The CDR3 has 18 residues. The V gene's germline CDR1 is LGHDT and CDR2 YNNKEL (reference sequence). In nucleotides, the CDR3 is TGTGCCAGCAGCCCCCGTGGACAGGGGATCGCTAGCACAGATACGCAGTATTTT. This translates into CASSPRGQGIASTDTQYF.

This clonotype was found many times. The V and J genes are TRBV6-2 or TRBV6-3 and TRBJ2-7; the match to TRBD1 covers 7 bases. The trim removed 0 bases at V and 3 bases at J, leaving 5 bases unmatched. From germline, CDR1 is MNHEY and CDR2 SVGEGT. The CDR3 extends over 15 amino acids. The CDR3 sequence: CASSYSTRTGYEQYF. The CDR3 DNA follows: TGTGCCAGCAGTTACTCGACCCGGACAGGCTACGAGCAGTACTTC.

In DNA, the CDR3 is TGCGCCAGCAGGCCGGGACCCCACGGGTTGCAGCCCCAGCATTTT. Translated: CASRPGPHGLQPQHF. V is TRBV5-1 and J is TRBJ1-5; possible D gene TRBD1, 5 bases. This CDR3 is built from 15 residues. Trimming shortened V by 5 bases and J by 7 bases, and 19 bases separated the two germline ends. Germline CDR1 SGHRS, CDR2 YFSETQ.

In its sample, this clonotype is large. CDR3 nucleotides: TGCAGTGCCCGGGGGGGTAGCAATCAGCCCCAGCATTTT. Its translation is CSARGGSNQPQHF. The V call is TRBV20-1, the J call TRBJ1-5, with a possible D match to TRBD1 (5 bases). This CDR3 is built from 13 residues. Trimming pared 6 bases from V and 0 bases from J, leaving 9 bases between. CDR1 DFQATT and CDR2 SNEGSKA come from the germline V gene (reference sequence).

This clonotype is deemed medium-sized. The chain employs TRBV2 and TRBJ2-7; 7 nucleotides align to TRBD1. V lost 7 bases to trimming and J lost 0 bases; unmatched junction nucleotides: 9. The V gene's germline CDR1 is SNHLY and CDR2 FYNNEI. The CDR3 extends over 15 amino acids. CDR3 nucleotides: TGTGCCAGCACGTACGCCGGACAGGCCTCCTACGAGCAGTACTTC. Its translation is CASTYAGQASYEQYF. Variable domain in full (rest from reference TRBV2 and TRBJ2-7): EPEVTQTPSHQVTQMGQEVILRCVPISNHLYFYWYRQILGQKVEFLVSFYNNEISEKSEIFDDQFSVERPDGSNFTLKIRSTKLEDSAMYFCASTYAGQASYEQYFGPGTRLTVT.

This rearrangement joins TRBV11-2 to TRBJ2-1; TRBD2 aligns across 7 bases. CDR3 length: 15 residues. The germline CDR1 and CDR2 sequences are SGHAT and FQNNGV. With 1 base clipped from V and 3 bases from J, the junction kept 3 bases outside the gene matches. Here the CDR3 DNA reads TGTGCCAGCAGCTTAGTTTGGGACTACTACAATGAGCAGTTCTTC. As protein: CASSLVWDYYNEQFF.

This clonotype was counted a few times. The chain recombines TRBV7-2 with TRBJ2-1; possible D gene TRBD2, 7 bases. Germline CDR1 SGHTA, CDR2 FQGNSA. With 7 bases removed from V and 9 bases from J, the gap between germline ends came to 22 bases. The CDR3 extends over 15 amino acids. The CDR3 is CASKGGGWGASEQFF. In nucleotides, the CDR3 is TGTGCCAGCAAAGGGGGGGGGTGGGGGGCAAGTGAGCAGTTCTTC.

By proportion, this clonotype is medium-sized. The rearrangement links TRBV19 to TRBJ2-5; 12 bases align to TRBD2. The trim removed 4 bases at V and 3 bases at J, leaving 6 bases unmatched. This CDR3 is built from 16 residues. Germline loops: CDR1 LNHDA, CDR2 SQIVND (reference sequence). CDR3 in amino acids: CASSTGRTSGEETQYF. CDR3 in DNA: TGTGCCAGTAGTACCGGCCGGACTAGCGGGGAAGAGACCCAGTACTTC.

Within the sample, this clonotype is medium-sized. The chain couples TRBV18 to TRBJ1-4; 7 nucleotides match TRBD1. V shed 3 bases and J 5 bases; nucleotides not matched to a gene: 3. This CDR3 spans 14 amino acids. Germline CDR1 KGHSH, CDR2 LQKENI. CDR3 region: CASSPRDSNEKLFF. The CDR3 DNA reads as TGTGCCAGCTCACCCCGGGACAGCAATGAAAAACTGTTTTTT.

Relative to its sample, this clonotype is medium-sized. The chain uses TRBV27 and TRBJ2-1, with a tentative D call TRBD1 (6 bases). Between the trimmed V and J ends, which lost 5 bases and 6 bases, there was a span of 17 bases. Germline values: CDR1 MNHEY, CDR2 SMNVEV (reference sequence). The CDR3 consists of 15 residues. CDR3 amino acids: CASSISRGLLNEQFF. Here the CDR3 DNA reads TGTGCCAGCAGTATCTCGAGGGGGTTACTCAATGAGCAGTTCTTC.

This clonotype appeared a few times. Just one base apart from a much larger clone, this may be a read error. The V call is TRBV3-1, the J call TRBJ1-2, with no clear D. CDR1 and CDR2 (germline): LGHDT, YNNKEL (reference sequence). This CDR3 region has 15 residues. CDR3 in DNA: TGTGTCAGCAGCCAAGAGTGGAGGGTAGGCTATGGCTACACCTTC. It specifies CVSSQEWRVGYGYTF.

The V and J genes are TRBV6-2 or TRBV6-3 and TRBJ2-7, with D tentatively TRBD2 (6 bases). The length of the CDR3 is 15 residues. Deletions cut 1 base from V and 4 bases from J, with 14 bases between. Germline CDR1 reads MNHEY; CDR2 reads SVGEGT. The CDR3 sequence is CASSYYGSHSYEQYF. As DNA, the CDR3 is TGTGCCAGCAGTTACTACGGGAGCCACTCATACGAGCAGTACTTC.

This clonotype is labeled medium-sized. The chain carries TRBV18 and TRBJ2-1, with 8 nucleotides matching TRBD2. The CDR3 spans 13 residues. Germline trimming cut 4 bases from V and 8 bases from J; bases unmatched to any gene: 4. The germline V gene has CDR1 KGHSH and CDR2 LQKENI. The CDR3: CASSLGLADEQFF. CDR3 bases: TGTGCCAGCTCACTAGGACTAGCAGATGAGCAGTTCTTC.

Only a few counts were recorded for this clonotype. The V call is TRBV10-3, the J call TRBJ1-5; D is unresolved. The CDR3 runs 12 residues. CDR1 ENHRY and CDR2 SYGVKD come from the germline V gene. V was cut by 10 bases and J by 4 bases, with 11 bases left in between. As DNA, the CDR3 is TGTGCCACCGCAGAACCAAATCAGCCCCAGCATTTT. Translated, it gives CATAEPNQPQHF.

In DNA form, the CDR3 reads TGTGCCAGCAGTTACAACGGACATTCCGAGCAGTACTTC. Translation gives CASSYNGHSEQYF. The chain couples TRBV6-2 or TRBV6-3 to TRBJ2-7, with D maybe TRBD1 (5 bases). CDR1 and CDR2 from the germline V gene are MNHEY and SVGEGT. The CDR3 is 13 residues long. Trimming cost V 2 bases and J 6 bases, with 11 bases left between them.

This clonotype is categorized as medium-sized. The chain uses TRBV6-2 or TRBV6-3 and TRBJ2-7, with D maybe TRBD2 (6 bases). Deletions cut 4 bases from V and 13 bases from J, with 20 bases between. The CDR3 is 13 residues long. In germline, CDR1 is MNHEY, CDR2 SVGEGT. The chain's CDR3 is CASSFPTGTYRYF. For the CDR3, the DNA is TGTGCCAGCAGTTTCCCGACCGGGACTTATCGATACTTC.